The 12 T cell receptor beta chains presented below share a single source sample, sequenced in a study of blood T cell repertoires in COVID-19. Assay: immunoSEQ multiplex PCR; the TCRdb copy retains only in-frame clones and omits some. Among fewer than 250,000 clones listed, approximately 91% were seen once. Sequenced: peripheral blood. These receptors came from a man aged 25-40 years with COVID-19, enrolled during active disease.

V gene TRBV3-1 (or the pseudogene TRBV3-2) combines with J gene TRBJ2-1; a weak D match, TRBD1 (6 bases). V lost 0 bases and J 2 bases, leaving 11 bases between the germline ends. The CDR3 sequence is 16 residues long. Germline V gene data show CDR1 as LGHDT and CDR2 as YNNKEL (reference sequence). CDR3 loop: CASSQDEGVAYNEQFF. The CDR3 coding sequence is TGTGCCAGCAGCCAAGATGAGGGGGTAGCCTACAATGAGCAGTTCTTC.

The chain has TRBV5-1 and TRBJ2-1, with 9 bases lining up with TRBD2. Germline CDR1 and CDR2: SGHRS and YFSETQ. J was trimmed by 4 bases and V by 0 bases; bases with no gene match: 8. The CDR3 sequence is 17 residues long. DNA for the CDR3: TGCGCCAGCAGCTTGGCCGTAGCTAGCGGGGTTTACAATGAGCAGTTCTTC. Protein: CASSLAVASGVYNEQFF.

The V and J genes are TRBV7-9 and TRBJ1-2; 12 bases are shared with TRBD1. This CDR3 has 18 amino acids. J was trimmed by 4 bases and V by 6 bases; bases with no gene match: 15. Germline loops: CDR1 SEHNR, CDR2 FQNEAQ (reference sequence). The CDR3 region is CASSLSGTGGARSYGYTF. CDR3 nucleotide sequence: TGTGCCAGCAGTCTTTCCGGGACAGGGGGCGCGAGAAGCTATGGCTACACCTTC.

CDR3 loop: CASRVTGMNTEAFF. CDR3 sequence (DNA): TGCGCCAGCAGGGTGACAGGGATGAACACTGAAGCTTTCTTT. The chain recombines TRBV5-1 with TRBJ1-1, with 7 nucleotides matching TRBD1. The trim removed 5 bases at V and 0 bases at J, leaving 4 bases unmatched. The CDR3 length is 14 residues. Germline CDR1 SGHRS, CDR2 YFSETQ.

The V call is TRBV18, the J call TRBJ1-2; D is unresolved. Germline V gene sequence: CDR1 KGHSH, CDR2 LQKENI. The CDR3 totals 13 residues. Trimming removed 3 bases from V and 3 bases from J, with 8 bases in between. CDR3 amino acids: CASSPHRDYGYTF. The CDR3 nucleotides read TGTGCCAGCTCACCGCACAGAGACTATGGCTACACCTTC.

The rearrangement links TRBV25-1 to TRBJ2-2; possible D gene TRBD2, 6 bases. CDR1 and CDR2 (germline): MGHDK, SYGVNS. The CDR3 consists of 17 residues. V was shortened by 4 bases and J by 1 base, with 16 bases between the two germline ends. CDR3 sequence: CASSASRDFLNTGELFF. CDR3 in DNA: TGTGCCAGCAGTGCCTCCAGGGACTTTTTGAACACCGGGGAGCTGTTTTTT.

V and J are TRBV28 and TRBJ1-2; no reliable D call. Trimming removed 1 base from V and 1 base from J, with 7 bases in between. CDR1 is MDHEN, CDR2 SYDVKM, per germline. CDR3 length: 14 residues. CDR3 residues: CASSLFTNNYGYTF. CDR3 coding DNA: TGTGCCAGCAGTTTATTCACAAATAACTATGGCTACACCTTC.

The rearrangement uses TRBV5-1 and TRBJ1-1; possible D gene TRBD1, 5 bases. This CDR3 contains 12 residues. Germline V lookup: CDR1 SGHRS, CDR2 YFSETQ. Trimming took 4 bases from V and 5 from J, leaving 9 bases between them. CDR3 coding DNA: TGCGCCAGCAGCGCGGGGGGGACTGAAGCTTTCTTT. It encodes CASSAGGTEAFF.

The genes are TRBV29-1 and TRBJ2-3; D ambiguous. CDR3 length: 12 residues. The germline CDR1 and CDR2 sequences are SQVTM and ANQGSEA. Trimming took off 4 bases at V and 6 bases at J, with 11 bases between the two ends. CDR3: CSVVASTDTQYF. The CDR3 nucleotides read TGCAGCGTTGTGGCCTCCACGGATACGCAGTATTTT.

The CDR3 DNA reads as TGTGCCACCAGTCCCACAGGGGGTCAGCCCCAGCATTTT. As protein: CATSPTGGQPQHF. The rearrangement joins TRBV24-1 to TRBJ1-5; 8 bases are shared with TRBD1. This CDR3 region has 13 residues. Germline CDR1 and CDR2: KGHDR and SFDVKD. J lost 6 bases, V lost 6 bases, and 3 bases had no gene match.

The chain links TRBV28 to TRBJ1-1; perhaps TRBD1 as D (6 bases). CDR3 size: 16 residues. The V end lost 2 bases, the J end lost 4 bases, and 17 bases lay between the germline ends. The germline CDR1 and CDR2 sequences are MDHEN and SYDVKM. CDR3 DNA sequence: TGTGCCAGCAGTTTAAGGATAGGGGGGGCAGGCACTGAAGCTTTCTTT. Translation gives CASSLRIGGAGTEAFF.

The rearrangement uses TRBV5-1 and TRBJ1-1, with 7 bases identical to TRBD1. V lost 1 base, J lost 10 bases, and 13 bases stayed unmatched. This CDR3 is built from 15 residues. Germline V lookup: CDR1 SGHRS, CDR2 YFSETQ. CDR3 amino acids: CASSLQGETVYGAFF. CDR3 coding DNA: TGCGCCAGCAGCTTGCAGGGGGAGACGGTATATGGAGCTTTCTTT.